This T cell receptor (beta chain) was identified in a study of spatial heterogeneity in lung cancer. Study-level background: Every unique TCR and UMI combination, on average, appeared more than ten times in raw reads. Findings and caveats of the study: Tumor T-cell coverage was an estimated 7% or so for alpha and more than 12% for beta chains. For expanded intratumoral alpha and beta TCRs, counts tracked tumor mutation counts.

TCRdb ran MiXCR on the 5' RACE reads and lists one entry per CDR3 protein. The table shows about 17,000 distinct CDR3 sequences, with approximately 6.2% occurring only once. The CDR3 covers 18 residues. Trimming took off 1 base at V and 0 bases at J, with 16 bases between the two ends. Germline CDR1 and CDR2: SGHAT and FQNNGV. Time point described: sample taken at primary tumor resection. Whole RNA was taken from tumor, nontumor lung or frozen PBMC; it was then sequenced unsorted. This clonotype appeared many times. As yet, its antigen is unknown. This beta chain appears as a stray read in a library generated for alpha chains; its size is not informative.

The rearrangement links TRBV11-2 to TRBJ2-4, with D perhaps TRBD1 or TRBD2 (5 bases each). Material: lung tumor tissue, obtained at surgery. The TCR comes from a male donor with early-stage non-small cell lung cancer. CDR3 residues: CASSLGGTERLAKNIQYF. CDR3 nucleotides: TGTGCCAGCAGCTTAGGAGGGACCGAAAGACTAGCCAAAAACATTCAGTACTTC. Complete variable domain (other parts from reference TRBV11-2 and TRBJ2-4): EAGVAQSPRYKIIEKRQSVAFWCNPISGHATLYWYQQILGQGPKLLIQFQNNGVVDDSQLPKDRFSAERLKGVDSTLKIQPAKLEDSAVYLCASSLGGTERLAKNIQYFGAGTRLSVL.